This T cell receptor beta chain emerged from a study of Graves' ophthalmopathy and Graves' hyperthyroidism. RNA transcripts were the template, and TCR beta CDR3 regions were amplified from them. Second-round multiplex PCR came after first-round RT-PCR with HTBI primers. Each CDR3 protein is one row after TCRdb ran MiXCR on the multiplex PCR reads. The profile shows 500,000 to 600,000 distinct CDR3 sequences, roughly 39% of them singletons. Ten or more counts support this clonotype. Hyperthyroidism cases were recent diagnoses of under 2 months' duration in people aged 18 to 65. Trimming shortened V by 7 bases and J by 5 bases, and 15 bases separated the two germline ends. Germline lookup yields CDR1 SGHTS and CDR2 YDEGEE. The CDR3 consists of 13 residues.

Input material: peripheral blood or thyroid tissue (not recorded which). The J gene is TRBJ2-5, the V gene TRBV5-8; D may be TRBD1 (6 bases). The source is an adult man with Graves' hyperthyroidism. The CDR3 DNA reads TGTGCCAGCGGTTTACAGGGTACGGAGACCCAGTACTTC. Its protein is CASGLQGTETQYF.